The 16 T cell receptor beta chains below come from one sample, sequenced in a study of CD8+ T cells in alopecia areata. Extraction and reverse transcription of RNA yielded cDNA as the sequencing template. Method: immunoSEQ multiplex PCR; TCRdb's copy keeps in-frame clones and lacks some. The table shows over 150,000 clones, with around 56% occurring only once. Sample treatment: oral pan-JAK inhibitor, 5-10 mg twice daily. The starting material was CD4+ T cells sorted from blood, obtained at week 4, from a patient treated with tofacitinib. These receptors came from a human donor with alopecia areata.

This sequence joins TRBV30 and TRBJ1-1, with D unclear. This CDR3 spans 13 amino acids. Trimming took 3 bases from V and 4 from J, leaving 12 bases between them. The V gene's germline CDR1 is GTSNPN and CDR2 SVGIG (reference sequence). This CDR3 is CAWRPREITEAFF. CDR3 in DNA: TGTGCCTGGAGGCCTAGGGAGATCACTGAAGCTTTCTTT.

The chain links TRBV6-6 to TRBJ1-3, with D uncertain. From germline, CDR1 is MNHNY and CDR2 SVGAGI (reference sequence). Trimming pared 6 bases from V and 0 bases from J, leaving 12 bases between. This CDR3 has 15 residues. CDR3 nucleotide sequence: TGTGCCAGCAGCATGTCCGCTAGCTCTGGAAACACCATATATTTT. Translating it yields CASSMSASSGNTIYF.

The chain has TRBV30 and TRBJ1-2; D may be TRBD1 (5 bases). V shed 1 base and J shed 6 bases, with 12 bases lying between them. Germline values: CDR1 GTSNPN, CDR2 SVGIG (reference sequence). The CDR3 sequence is 13 residues long. The CDR3 reads CAWSAREGNGYTF. The CDR3 DNA reads as TGTGCCTGGAGTGCACGAGAGGGGAATGGCTACACCTTC.

The rearrangement joins TRBV30 to TRBJ1-1, with a tentative D call TRBD1 (5 bases). This CDR3 comprises 11 residues. CDR1 and CDR2 from the germline V gene are GTSNPN and SVGIG (reference sequence). Trimming took 8 bases from V and 5 from J, leaving 12 bases between them. This chain's CDR3 is CARRGETEAFF. CDR3 DNA: TGTGCCCGTCGAGGGGAGACTGAAGCTTTCTTT.

This clone was recorded only once. The chain joins TRBV15 to TRBJ2-1; D gene unclear. V gave up 4 bases and J gave up 0 bases, with 10 bases separating them. There are 15 residues in the CDR3. Germline V gives CDR1 LNHNV, CDR2 YYDKDF (reference sequence). The DNA of the CDR3 is TGTGCCACCAGCATACAGCTGTCCTCCTACAATGAGCAGTTCTTC. Its protein product is CATSIQLSSYNEQFF. Complete variable domain (other parts from reference TRBV15 and TRBJ2-1): DAMVIQNPRYQVTQFGKPVTLSCSQTLNHNVMYWYQQKSSQAPKLLFHYYDKDFNNEADTPDNFQSRRPNTSFCFLDIRSPGLGDTAMYLCATSIQLSSYNEQFFGPGTRLTVL.

This clone has more than one count but fewer than ten. The V gene is TRBV7-9, the J gene TRBJ1-2; D gene ambiguous. Trimming shortened V by 6 bases and J by 6 bases, and 8 bases separated the two germline ends. The CDR3 sequence is 11 residues long. Germline CDR1 reads SEHNR; CDR2 reads FQNEAQ (reference sequence). CDR3 sequence: CASSQEDGYTF. DNA for the CDR3: TGTGCCAGCAGTCAGGAGGATGGCTACACCTTC.

In its sample, this clone was seen a few times. This chain links TRBV21-1 with TRBJ2-7; TRBD2, the D gene given by the table, was not confirmed from the DNA. TRBV21-1 is labeled a pseudogene. There are 18 residues in the CDR3. CDR3 region: CASSPGLAGAGPSYEQYF. CDR3 in DNA: TGTGCCAGCAGCCCGGGACTAGCGGGGGCCGGACCCTCCTACGAGCAGTACTTC.

The gene calls are TRBV4-2 and TRBJ1-1, with D perhaps TRBD1 (5 bases). The V and J ends lost 9 bases and 3 bases respectively, with 23 bases between them. This CDR3 has 16 residues. The germline CDR1 and CDR2 sequences are LGHNA and YNFKEQ. CDR3 sequence reads: CASRTSASGGDTEAFF. The CDR3 DNA sequence: TGTGCCAGTAGGACTTCGGCCTCCGGGGGGGACACTGAAGCTTTCTTT.

The V and J genes are TRBV19 and TRBJ1-6, with 7 bases aligning to TRBD1. Germline lookup yields CDR1 LNHDA and CDR2 SQIVND (reference sequence). V dropped 9 bases and J dropped 7; count of bases not matched to a gene: 9. The length of the CDR3 is 14 residues. CDR3 bases: TGTGCCAGCGCTCCCGGGACAGTCAATTCACCCCTCCACTTT. Protein sequence: CASAPGTVNSPLHF. Together with reference TRBV19 and TRBJ1-6, the CDR3 gives the full variable domain: DGGITQSPKYLFRKEGQNVTLSCEQNLNHDAMYWYRQDPGQGLRLIYYSQIVNDFQKGDIAEGYSVSREKKESFPLTVTSAQKNPTAFYLCASAPGTVNSPLHFGNGTRLTVT.

This clone appeared a few times. The rearrangement uses TRBV2 and TRBJ1-1; 8 nucleotides line up with TRBD1. The CDR3 covers 13 residues. The J segment lost 5 bases and the V segment lost 3 bases, leaving 2 bases of the junction unmatched. CDR1 and CDR2 from the germline V gene are SNHLY and FYNNEI. The chain's CDR3 is CASSDRGRTEAFF. The CDR3, as DNA: TGTGCCAGCAGTGACAGGGGGCGAACTGAAGCTTTCTTT.

V is TRBV29-1 and J is TRBJ1-1; D is possibly TRBD1 (5 bases). Germline V CDR1 and CDR2: SQVTM, ANQGSEA. The CDR3 runs 12 residues. The CDR3, as DNA: TGCAACATAAAAGGGGAGAACACTGAAGCTTTCTTT. This gives the protein CNIKGENTEAFF.

The gene calls are TRBV2 and TRBJ1-1; no definite D call. The CDR3 length is 14 residues. Per the germline V gene, CDR1 is SNHLY and CDR2 is FYNNEI. Trimming pared 2 bases from V and 3 bases from J, leaving 10 bases between. CDR3 in amino acids: CASSERVRDTEAFF. The CDR3, as DNA: TGTGCCAGCAGTGAAAGGGTGCGGGACACTGAAGCTTTCTTT.

This clone turned up a few times. The chain joins TRBV29-1 to TRBJ1-6, with 7 nucleotides matching TRBD1. The CDR3 contains 13 residues. Trimming removed 4 bases from V and 7 bases from J; junction bases left unmatched: 4. The germline V gene encodes CDR1 SQVTM and CDR2 ANQGSEA. CDR3 sequence reads: CSVAGTANSPLHF. For the CDR3, the DNA is TGCAGCGTTGCCGGGACAGCAAATTCACCCCTCCACTTT.

This clone was seen only a few times. This sequence joins TRBV5-1 and TRBJ2-3, with D uncertain. Germline V CDR1 and CDR2: SGHRS, YFSETQ. V shed 1 base and J shed 0 bases, with 9 bases lying between them. This CDR3 has 15 residues. The CDR3 region is CASSLYDTSTDTQYF. In DNA form, the CDR3 reads TGCGCCAGCAGCTTGTACGACACTAGCACAGATACGCAGTATTTT.

The CDR3 region is CASSPGQGNSPLHF. CDR3 sequence (DNA): TGTGCCAGCAGTCCGGGACAGGGGAATTCACCCCTCCACTTT. This sequence joins TRBV6-6 and TRBJ1-6; 10 bases are shared with TRBD1. The germline V gene encodes CDR1 MNHNY and CDR2 SVGAGI (reference sequence). Trimming removed 5 bases from V and 7 bases from J; junction bases left unmatched: 2. The CDR3 length is 14 residues.

The gene calls are TRBV9 and TRBJ1-2; perhaps TRBD1 as D (6 bases). From germline, CDR1 is SGDLS and CDR2 YYNGEE. CDR3 length equals 15 residues. V lost 3 bases and J 6 bases, leaving 18 bases between the germline ends. CDR3 nucleotides: TGTGCCAGCAGCGCCGGGGGGGCTTGGCTCGATGGCTACACCTTC. Its protein is CASSAGGAWLDGYTF.